This T cell receptor (beta chain) was sequenced for a study of blood T cell repertoires in COVID-19. As for the study in general: From the United States, Italy and Spain came samples of acute and convalescent COVID-19.

Germline CDR1 DFQATT, CDR2 SNEGSKA (reference sequence). The length of the CDR3 is 11 residues. V shed 7 bases and J shed 9 bases, with 15 bases lying between them. Categorization into cohorts depended on clinical history that participants reported. Original processing methods: Estimation of nucleated cell counts relied on the amplification of reference gene primers. Clones were sequenced by immunoSEQ multiplex PCR, and TCRdb holds only the in-frame ones, with some missing. V, J and clone size are those of that table, while D and trimming were read from the DNA. Here the sample spans some 200,000 clones, roughly 87% being singletons.

The receptor's source is a woman aged 25 to 45 who had recovered from COVID-19. The V gene is TRBV20-1, the J gene TRBJ2-5; D may be TRBD2 (6 bases). The sample consisted of PBMCs or T cells enriched from blood (not recorded which). The DNA for the CDR3 is TGCAGTGTCCCTAATTCGGGGGCCCAGTACTTC. Translation gives CSVPNSGAQYF.